This entry lists 32 T cell receptor beta chains sequenced from one sample in a study of identical twins. TCRdb ran MiXCR on the 5' RACE reads and lists one entry per CDR3 protein. The sample has hundreds of thousands of distinct CDR3 sequences; around 7.4% are singletons. These data also formed part of another study, on yellow fever vaccine responses in identical twins.

Sequenced sample: PBMCs. Receptors were obtained from a woman in her late teens or twenties in good health.

CDR3 DNA: TGTGCCAGCAGCTCCATACCTAGACAGAACACCGGGGAGCTGTTTTTT. It is translated as CASSSIPRQNTGELFF. The chain joins TRBV7-2 to TRBJ2-2; no clear D. The V end lost 4 bases, the J end lost 1 base, and 13 bases lay between the germline ends. The length of the CDR3 is 16 residues. Germline CDR1 SGHTA, CDR2 FQGNSA.

This clonotype showed up just a few times. The chain links TRBV5-1 to TRBJ2-7; no firm D call. Germline V gene data show CDR1 as SGHRS and CDR2 as YFSETQ. The CDR3 is made up of 11 amino acids. V was shortened by 2 bases and J by 2 bases, with 2 bases between the two germline ends. CDR3 amino acids: CASSFPYEQYV. The CDR3, as DNA: TGCGCCAGCAGCTTTCCCTACGAGCAGTACGTC.

This clonotype was recorded many times. The chain is built from TRBV15 and TRBJ2-1; D is uncertain. Germline loops: CDR1 LNHNV, CDR2 YYDKDF (reference sequence). V lost 3 bases to trimming and J lost 9 bases, with 6 bases between them. This CDR3 is 11 amino acids long. The CDR3 sequence is CATSSDSEQFF. CDR3 DNA: TGTGCCACCAGCAGCGATAGTGAGCAGTTCTTC. The variable domain in full, with the rest retrieved from reference TRBV15 and TRBJ2-1, is DAMVIQNPRYQVTQFGKPVTLSCSQTLNHNVMYWYQQKSSQAPKLLFHYYDKDFNNEADTPDNFQSRRPNTSFCFLDIRSPGLGDTAMYLCATSSDSEQFFGPGTRLTVL.

The gene calls are TRBV7-2 and TRBJ2-1; 7 nucleotides line up with TRBD2. J lost 11 bases, V lost 6 bases, and 10 bases had no gene match. CDR1 and CDR2 (germline): SGHTA, FQGNSA. This CDR3 comprises 13 residues. The DNA for the CDR3 is TGTGCCAGCAGACACTCTAGCGGTAACCAGCAGTTCTTC. Protein: CASRHSSGNQQFF.

Ten or more counts support this clonotype. The V call is TRBV18, the J call TRBJ2-1, with 8 bases aligning to TRBD1. The V and J ends lost 5 bases and 0 bases, in that order; junction bases with no gene match: 3. The CDR3 has 15 residues. Germline-derived CDR1 and CDR2 are KGHSH and LQKENI. The CDR3 DNA reads TGTGCCAGCTCATGGACAGGGAGCTCCTACAATGAGCAGTTCTTC. Its translation: CASSWTGSSYNEQFF.

At least ten counts were recorded for this clonotype. The chain couples TRBV12-3 or TRBV12-4 to TRBJ2-1; D may correspond to TRBD1 or TRBD2 (6 bases each). The V end was cut by 6 bases, the J end by 9 bases, with 15 bases between. CDR3 length: 13 amino acids. The CDR3 DNA is TGTGCCAGCAGCCCGGGGGCAGGGACTGAGCAGTTCTTC. Its translation: CASSPGAGTEQFF.

This clonotype was found once. A single base separates this from a much larger clone, so it may be a read error. This CDR3 is missing its conserved last phenylalanine or tryptophan, likely due to a read error. The chain employs TRBV11-2 and TRBJ1-1, with 9 bases that match TRBD1. The CDR3 is made up of 14 amino acids. V shed 5 bases and J 1 base; nucleotides not matched to a gene: 2. Per the germline V gene, CDR1 is SGHAT and CDR2 is FQNNGV. CDR3 bases: TGTGCCAGCAGCCAACAGGGGGCGAACACTGAAGCTTTCTAT. It yields the protein CASSQQGANTEAFY.

This clonotype was recorded a few times. The V and J genes are TRBV27 and TRBJ2-2; no clear D gene. The CDR3 extends over 13 amino acids. Germline CDR1 is MNHEY and CDR2 is SMNVEV (reference sequence). Trimming cost V 2 bases and J 6 bases, with 7 bases left between them. This CDR3 reads CASSLNGAGELFF. The CDR3, as DNA: TGTGCCAGCAGTTTAAATGGGGCCGGGGAGCTGTTTTTT.

This clonotype turned up a few times. This sequence joins TRBV10-3 and TRBJ1-5, with a weak D call TRBD1 (6 bases). Germline assignment: CDR1 ENHRY and CDR2 SYGVKD. The CDR3 sequence is 15 residues long. Trimming stripped 0 bases from V and 3 bases from J, with 9 bases between. In DNA form, the CDR3 reads TGTGCCATCAGTGAGTCTCTGGGGGCCAATCAGCCCCAGCATTTT. Translating gives CAISESLGANQPQHF.

This clonotype was counted only a few times. The rearrangement links TRBV3-1 to TRBJ2-7; the D gene is possibly TRBD1 (6 bases). The CDR3 spans 14 residues. Trimming removed 6 bases at V and 7 bases at J, with 19 bases between. The germline V gene encodes CDR1 LGHDT and CDR2 YNNKEL (reference sequence). The CDR3 nucleotides read TGTGCCAGCAGAAACCGGGGCCGAGGGGGAGAGCAGTACTTC. Amino acid sequence: CASRNRGRGGEQYF.

This clonotype has just a few counts. The chain has TRBV29-1 and TRBJ2-5; 7 nucleotides line up with TRBD2. Trimming at V came to 8 bases and at J to 5 bases, leaving 11 bases not matched to a gene. CDR3 length equals 13 residues. CDR1 SQVTM and CDR2 ANQGSEA come from the germline V gene. This chain's CDR3 is CSLRGGVGETQYF. Here the CDR3 DNA reads TGCAGCCTAAGGGGAGGGGTGGGGGAGACCCAGTACTTC. The entire variable domain, with the rest obtained from reference TRBV29-1 and TRBJ2-5, is as follows: SAVISQKPSRDICQRGTSLTIQCQVDSQVTMMFWYRQQPGQSLTLIATANQGSEATYESGFVIDKFPISRPNLTFSTLTVSNMSPEDSSIYLCSLRGGVGETQYFGPGTRLLVL.

The chain employs TRBV7-7 and TRBJ2-3, with 8 bases aligning to TRBD1. V gave up 5 bases and J gave up 2 bases; unmatched junction bases: 6. The germline CDR1 and CDR2 sequences are SSHAT and FNYEAQ (reference sequence). This CDR3 is 15 amino acids long. CDR3 sequence: CASSPRGQSTDTQYF. The CDR3 nucleotides are TGTGCCAGCAGCCCCAGGGGGCAGTCCACAGATACGCAGTATTTT.

The sample holds a few counts of this clonotype. The CDR3 coding sequence is TGTGCCAGCAGCATAAACCGGGTTGGCACAGATACGCAGTATTTT. Translation: CASSINRVGTDTQYF. The chain employs TRBV11-2 and TRBJ2-3; the D is unclear. CDR3 length: 15 amino acids. Deletions cut 5 bases from V and 1 base from J, with 13 bases between. Per the germline V gene, CDR1 is SGHAT and CDR2 is FQNNGV.

V gene TRBV2 combines with J gene TRBJ2-7; no clear D gene. CDR3 length: 13 amino acids. Germline CDR1 is SNHLY and CDR2 is FYNNEI. V dropped 2 bases and J dropped 3 bases, with 8 bases sitting between them. Here the CDR3 DNA reads TGTGCCAGCAGTGAAAGACTGCTCTACGAGCAGTACTTC. This sequence encodes CASSERLLYEQYF. The entire variable domain, with the rest obtained from reference TRBV2 and TRBJ2-7, is as follows: EPEVTQTPSHQVTQMGQEVILRCVPISNHLYFYWYRQILGQKVEFLVSFYNNEISEKSEIFDDQFSVERPDGSNFTLKIRSTKLEDSAMYFCASSERLLYEQYFGPGTRLTVT.

This clonotype has only a few counts. This chain connects TRBV20-1 to TRBJ2-7; D is possibly TRBD2 (6 bases). The CDR3 extends over 12 amino acids. Looked up from germline, CDR1 is DFQATT and CDR2 is SNEGSKA (reference sequence). Trimming removed 6 bases from V and 6 bases from J, with 15 bases in between. The CDR3 spells CSATGESSEQYV. CDR3 in DNA: TGCAGTGCAACGGGGGAGAGTAGCGAGCAGTACGTC.

This chain links TRBV15 with TRBJ2-6; no definite D call. Trimming removed 0 bases from V and 4 bases from J, with 10 bases in between. From germline, CDR1 is LNHNV and CDR2 YYDKDF (reference sequence). The CDR3 is made up of 16 amino acids. The CDR3: CATSRDAVTGANVLTF. The CDR3 DNA reads as TGTGCCACCAGCAGAGATGCGGTCACCGGGGCCAACGTCCTGACTTTC.

The chain joins TRBV27 to TRBJ1-6; no definite D call. This CDR3 has 12 amino acids. V dropped 5 bases and J dropped 6 bases, with 5 bases sitting between them. Germline lookup yields CDR1 MNHEY and CDR2 SMNVEV (reference sequence). Here the CDR3 reads CASSKGNSPLHF. The CDR3 bases are TGTGCCAGCAGTAAGGGTAATTCACCCCTCCACTTT.

This clonotype has at least ten counts. This chain joins TRBV12-3 or TRBV12-4 and TRBJ1-1, with TRBD1 identical over 8 bases. This CDR3 region has 14 residues. The V segment lost 6 bases and the J segment 0 bases; nucleotides outside the gene matches: 3. The CDR3 DNA is TGTGCCAGCAGCCTGACAGGGGTGAACACTGAAGCTTTCTTT. Encoded protein: CASSLTGVNTEAFF.

The chain carries TRBV7-2 and TRBJ2-2; D gene unclear. With 1 base removed from V and 2 bases from J, the gap between germline ends came to 8 bases. Per germline, CDR1 SGHTA and CDR2 FQGNSA. CDR3 length: 15 amino acids. CDR3 nucleotides: TGTGCCAGCAGCTTAGTTTCCTTAAACACCGGGGAGCTGTTTTTT. Translated: CASSLVSLNTGELFF.

Ten or more counts support this clonotype. The chain has TRBV10-3 and TRBJ2-4; a possible D gene is TRBD1 (5 bases). The length of the CDR3 is 14 residues. Germline V CDR1 and CDR2: ENHRY, SYGVKD. Trimming stripped 0 bases from V and 8 bases from J, with 11 bases between. The CDR3 loop reads CAISESAGAYIQYF. The CDR3, as DNA: TGTGCCATCAGTGAGTCTGCTGGGGCGTACATTCAGTACTTC.

This clonotype was picked up many times. The rearrangement links TRBV20-1 to TRBJ2-4, with TRBD1 as a possible D gene (6 bases). CDR3 length: 14 amino acids. The V gene lost 4 bases and the J gene lost 3 bases, with 13 bases spanning the gap. Germline CDR1 is DFQATT and CDR2 is SNEGSKA (reference sequence). The CDR3 loop is CSAIPGQGKNIQYF. CDR3 in DNA: TGCAGTGCTATTCCGGGACAAGGCAAAAACATTCAGTACTTC.

This sequence joins TRBV28 and TRBJ2-3; D is unclear. From germline, CDR1 is MDHEN and CDR2 SYDVKM. This CDR3 comprises 13 residues. Trimming left V 8 bases short and J 2 bases short, with 11 bases between. The CDR3 region has the DNA TGTGCCAGCTTCGGACCGAACACAGATACGCAGTATTTT. Its translation is CASFGPNTDTQYF.

J is TRBJ2-1 and V is TRBV24-1; TRBD1 matches at 7 bases. Germline CDR1 is KGHDR and CDR2 is SFDVKD. The CDR3 is 14 residues long. V lost 5 bases, J lost 5 bases, and 5 bases stayed unmatched. In nucleotides, the CDR3 is TGTGCCACCAGTGCTCCGGGACAGCACAATGAGCAGTTCTTC. Residues: CATSAPGQHNEQFF.

The chain combines TRBV6-5 with TRBJ1-3, with D possibly matching TRBD1 (5 bases). Trimming stripped 2 bases from V and 3 bases from J, with 11 bases between. This CDR3 contains 15 residues. Germline CDR1 and CDR2: MNHEY and SVGAGI. CDR3 bases: TGTGCCAGCAGTTACACGGGGGGAAATGGAAACACCATATATTTT. Translating gives CASSYTGGNGNTIYF.

This clonotype was picked up a small number of times. The V gene is TRBV20-1, the J gene TRBJ2-3; 7 positions agree with TRBD1. The germline V gene has CDR1 DFQATT and CDR2 SNEGSKA (reference sequence). CDR3 length: 14 amino acids. V gave up 6 bases and J gave up 2 bases; unmatched junction bases: 8. This CDR3 reads CSAYEGQPTDTQYF. As DNA, the CDR3 is TGCAGTGCGTACGAGGGACAGCCCACAGATACGCAGTATTTT.

The chain is built from TRBV18 and TRBJ1-4, with D possibly being TRBD1 (6 bases). Trimming shortened V by 3 bases and J by 3 bases, and 14 bases separated the two germline ends. In germline, CDR1 is KGHSH, CDR2 LQKENI. This CDR3 spans 16 amino acids. The DNA of the CDR3 is TGTGCCAGCTCACCCAACAGGGTTGGTCCTAATGAAAAACTGTTTTTT. It is translated as CASSPNRVGPNEKLFF.

At least ten counts were recorded for this clonotype. The gene calls are TRBV12-3 or TRBV12-4 and TRBJ2-3, with 7 bases that match TRBD1. The length of the CDR3 is 15 residues. V shed 5 bases, J shed 0 bases, and the junction held 5 bases outside the gene matches. CDR3 DNA sequence: TGTGCCAGCAGTACGACAGGGCATAGCACAGATACGCAGTATTTT. It yields the protein CASSTTGHSTDTQYF.

This clonotype was seen ten or more times. In nucleotides, the CDR3 is TGTGCCAGCAGTTACTCGGGGCAGGGCGACATTCAGTACTTC. This sequence encodes CASSYSGQGDIQYF. The chain has TRBV12-3 or TRBV12-4 and TRBJ2-4; D possibly matches TRBD1 or TRBD2 (5 bases each). V was cut by 4 bases and J by 8 bases, with 15 bases left in between. The CDR3 is 14 amino acids.

This rearrangement joins TRBV21-1 to TRBJ2-7; the DNA was not used to check the table's D call, TRBD1. TRBV21-1 corresponds to a pseudogene. The CDR3 has 17 amino acids. CDR3 sequence reads: CASSSGSGTHLSYEQYV. In DNA, the CDR3 is TGTGCCAGCAGCAGTGGTTCAGGGACACACTTGTCCTACGAGCAGTACGTC.

This clonotype was observed a few times. The V and J genes are TRBV20-1 and TRBJ2-1; the match to TRBD2 covers 8 bases. J gave up 12 bases and V 8 bases, and 12 bases lay outside the gene matches. CDR3 size: 12 residues. The germline CDR1 and CDR2 sequences are DFQATT and SNEGSKA (reference sequence). The CDR3: CSLAGYEDGQFF. The CDR3, as DNA: TGCAGTTTAGCGGGATATGAAGACGGGCAGTTCTTC.

This clonotype was picked up a small number of times. This chain joins TRBV12-3 or TRBV12-4 and TRBJ1-2, with 7 nucleotides matching TRBD1. This CDR3 is 15 amino acids long. Trimming took 6 bases from V and 6 from J; bases not matched to a gene: 13. CDR3 loop: CASSPPGTEKNGYTF. The DNA for the CDR3 is TGTGCCAGCAGCCCTCCCGGGACAGAAAAGAATGGCTACACCTTC.

In its sample, this clonotype was seen many times. The gene calls are TRBV10-1 and TRBJ2-1, with a tentative D call TRBD2 (5 bases). The germline V gene encodes CDR1 WNHNN and CDR2 SYGVQD (reference sequence). This CDR3 is 15 amino acids long. Trimming cost V 2 bases and J 3 bases, with 11 bases left between them. CDR3 amino acids: CASSEGQRSYNEQFF. In nucleotides, the CDR3 is TGCGCCAGCAGTGAGGGCCAGCGGAGCTACAATGAGCAGTTCTTC.